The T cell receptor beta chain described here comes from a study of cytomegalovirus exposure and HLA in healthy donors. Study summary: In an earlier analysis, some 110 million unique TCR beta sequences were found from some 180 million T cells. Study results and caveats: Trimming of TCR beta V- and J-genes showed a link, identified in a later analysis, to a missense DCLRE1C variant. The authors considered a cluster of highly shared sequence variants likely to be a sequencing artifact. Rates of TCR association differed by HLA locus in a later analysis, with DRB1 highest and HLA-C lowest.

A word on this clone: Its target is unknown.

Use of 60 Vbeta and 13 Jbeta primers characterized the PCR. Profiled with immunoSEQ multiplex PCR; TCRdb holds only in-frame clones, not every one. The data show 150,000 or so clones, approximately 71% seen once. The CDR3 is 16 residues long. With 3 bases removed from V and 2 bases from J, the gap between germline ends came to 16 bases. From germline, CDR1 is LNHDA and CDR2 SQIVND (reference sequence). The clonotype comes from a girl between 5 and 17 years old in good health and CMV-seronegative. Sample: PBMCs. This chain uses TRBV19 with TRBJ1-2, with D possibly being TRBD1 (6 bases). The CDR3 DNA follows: TGTGCCAGTAGTATGACAGACAGGAAAGCGAACTATGGCTACACCTTC. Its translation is CASSMTDRKANYGYTF.